These T cell receptor beta chains were read from a single sample in a study of CD4 T cell repertoires in COVID-19. Profiled with immunoSEQ multiplex PCR; TCRdb holds only in-frame clones, not every one. The sample consists of around 22,000 clones, about nine tenths of them appearing once. Specimen: central memory CD4+ T cells from blood, collected before the COVID-19 pandemic. The receptors stem from a human donor who had COVID-19. CDR3s include the opening cysteine and the closing phenylalanine or tryptophan. The order of the fields is clone size, V gene, D gene, J gene, CDR3 protein, CDR3 DNA. The D gene is left open where the match is weak. Size values are once, few and many counts, or a class for expanded clones, and some rows have none.

>few|TRBV25-1|TRBD1|TRBJ1-4
CASEDRVNEKLFF
TGTGCCAGCGAGGACAGGGTAAATGAAAAACTGTTTTTT
>-|TRBV7-9|TRBD1|TRBJ1-4
CASSIGQENYELFF
TGTGCCAGCAGCATTGGACAGGAAAATTATGAACTGTTTTTT
>-|TRBV15|-|TRBJ1-4
CATSSTGLSGEKLFF
TGTGCCACCAGTTCCACAGGGCTAAGTGGCGAAAAACTGTTTTTT
>-|TRBV7-9|-|TRBJ1-2
CASSLVAVGYTF
TGTGCCAGCAGCTTAGTCGCAGTCGGCTACACCTTC
>-|TRBV6-5|TRBD1|TRBJ2-7
CASRSGTVLPYEQYF
TGTGCCAGCAGGTCCGGGACAGTCCTACCCTACGAGCAGTACTTC
>-|TRBV19|TRBD1|TRBJ2-1
CASRTRDRDYNEQFF
TGTGCCAGTAGGACCCGGGACAGGGACTACAATGAGCAGTTCTTC
>-|TRBV2|-|TRBJ2-7
CASKDAGAAYEQYF
TGTGCCAGCAAGGACGCAGGGGCAGCCTACGAGCAGTACTTC
>-|TRBV7-2|-|TRBJ2-2
CASSFGQGELFF
TGTGCCAGCAGCTTCGGACAGGGGGAGCTGTTTTTT
>once|TRBV28|-|TRBJ2-6
CASSLGGGQGISGANVLTF
TGTGCCAGCAGTTTAGGTGGCGGGCAGGGGATCTCTGGGGCCAACGTCCTGACTTTC
>-|TRBV6-1|-|TRBJ2-7
CASSLLGLTYEQYF
TGTGCCAGCAGTCTTTTGGGCCTAACATACGAGCAGTACTTC
>-|TRBV7-9|TRBD1|TRBJ1-3
CASSERTGINSGNTIYF
TGTGCCAGCAGCGAACGGACAGGCATCAACTCTGGAAACACCATATATTTT
>once|TRBV10-3|TRBD1|TRBJ2-7
CAISGKRGQGLDEQYF
TGTGCCATCAGTGGCAAGAGGGGACAGGGTCTCGACGAGCAGTACTTC
>-|TRBV30|TRBD1|TRBJ1-1
CAWIPKQGAITEAFF
TGTGCCTGGATTCCAAAACAGGGGGCGATCACTGAAGCTTTCTTT
>-|TRBV12-5|TRBD2|TRBJ2-3
CASGLGAGVSVDTQYF
TGTGCTAGTGGTTTAGGAGCGGGAGTCTCCGTAGATACGCAGTATTTT